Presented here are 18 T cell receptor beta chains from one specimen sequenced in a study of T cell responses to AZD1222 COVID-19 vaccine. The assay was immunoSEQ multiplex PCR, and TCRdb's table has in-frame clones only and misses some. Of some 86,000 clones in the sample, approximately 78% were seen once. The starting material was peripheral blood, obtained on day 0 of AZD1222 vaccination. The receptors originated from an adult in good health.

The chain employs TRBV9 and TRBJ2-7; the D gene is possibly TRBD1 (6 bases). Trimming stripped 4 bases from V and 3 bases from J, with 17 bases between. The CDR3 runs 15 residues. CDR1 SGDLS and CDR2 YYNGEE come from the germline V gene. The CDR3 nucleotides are TGTGCCAGCAGCCTCACTGACAGGAAGGACTACGAGCAGTACTTC. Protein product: CASSLTDRKDYEQYF.

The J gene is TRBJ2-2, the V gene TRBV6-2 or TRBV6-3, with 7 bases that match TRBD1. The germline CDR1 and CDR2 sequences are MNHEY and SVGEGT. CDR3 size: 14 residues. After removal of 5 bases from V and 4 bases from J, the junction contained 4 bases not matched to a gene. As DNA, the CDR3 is TGTGCCAGCAGTACCCCAGGGGGCACCGGGGAGCTGTTTTTT. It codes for CASSTPGGTGELFF.

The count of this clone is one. CDR3 loop: CASSKPGYDTEAFF. The DNA for the CDR3 is TGTGCCAGTAGCAAACCCGGGTATGACACTGAAGCTTTCTTT. V usage is TRBV19 and J usage is TRBJ1-1; no definite D call. V was pared by 6 bases and J by 3 bases, with 14 bases between. The germline gives CDR1 LNHDA, CDR2 SQIVND (reference sequence). CDR3 size: 14 residues.

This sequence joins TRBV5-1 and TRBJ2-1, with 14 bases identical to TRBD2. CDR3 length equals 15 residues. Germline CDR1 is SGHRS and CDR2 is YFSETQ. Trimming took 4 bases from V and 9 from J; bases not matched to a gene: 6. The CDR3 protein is CASSPGLAGVGEQFF. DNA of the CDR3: TGCGCCAGCAGCCCGGGACTAGCGGGAGTTGGTGAGCAGTTCTTC.

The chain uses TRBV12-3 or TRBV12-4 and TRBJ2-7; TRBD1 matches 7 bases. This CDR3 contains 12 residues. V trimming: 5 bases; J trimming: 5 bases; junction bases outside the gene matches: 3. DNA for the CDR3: TGTGCCAGCAGTAAGACAGGGAACGAGCAGTACTTC. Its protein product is CASSKTGNEQYF.

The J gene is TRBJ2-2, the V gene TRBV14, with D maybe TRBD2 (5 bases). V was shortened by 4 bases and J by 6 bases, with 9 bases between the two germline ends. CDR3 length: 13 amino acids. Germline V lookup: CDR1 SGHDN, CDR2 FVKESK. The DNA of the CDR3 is TGTGCCAGCAGCCGGGGAGCTGCCGGGGAGCTGTTTTTT. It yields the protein CASSRGAAGELFF.

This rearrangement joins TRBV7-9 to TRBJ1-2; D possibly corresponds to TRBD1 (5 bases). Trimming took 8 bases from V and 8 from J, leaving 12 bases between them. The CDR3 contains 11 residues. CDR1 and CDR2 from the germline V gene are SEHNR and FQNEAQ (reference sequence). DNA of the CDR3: TGTGCCAGCTCCGCAGGGTTCGGCTACACCTTC. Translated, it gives CASSAGFGYTF.

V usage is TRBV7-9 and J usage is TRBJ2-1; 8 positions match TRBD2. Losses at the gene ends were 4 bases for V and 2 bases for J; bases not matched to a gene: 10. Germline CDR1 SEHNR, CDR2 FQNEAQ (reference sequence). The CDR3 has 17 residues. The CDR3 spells CASSSTQGGRTYNEQFF. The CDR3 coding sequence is TGTGCCAGCAGCTCAACCCAGGGCGGGAGGACCTACAATGAGCAGTTCTTC.

The DNA for the CDR3 is TGTGCCAGCAGCGTGATGGGACACGACTATGGCTACACCTTC. Amino acid sequence: CASSVMGHDYGYTF. The genes are TRBV5-4 and TRBJ1-2; D perhaps matches TRBD1 (6 bases). Looked up from germline, CDR1 is SGHNT and CDR2 is YYREEE (reference sequence). This CDR3 is 14 amino acids long. V was cut by 4 bases and J by 3 bases, with 13 bases left in between. Full variable domain (rest looked up from reference TRBV5-4 and TRBJ1-2): ETGVTQSPTHLIKTRGQQVTLRCSSQSGHNTVSWYQQALGQGPQFIFQYYREEENGRGNFPPRFSGLQFPNYSSELNVNALELDDSALYLCASSVMGHDYGYTFGSGTRLTVV.

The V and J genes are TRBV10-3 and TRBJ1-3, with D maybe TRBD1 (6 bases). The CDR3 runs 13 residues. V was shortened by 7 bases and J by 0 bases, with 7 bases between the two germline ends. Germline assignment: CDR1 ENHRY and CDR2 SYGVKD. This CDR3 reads CAIKGGSGNTIYF. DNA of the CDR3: TGTGCCATCAAAGGGGGCTCTGGAAACACCATATATTTT.

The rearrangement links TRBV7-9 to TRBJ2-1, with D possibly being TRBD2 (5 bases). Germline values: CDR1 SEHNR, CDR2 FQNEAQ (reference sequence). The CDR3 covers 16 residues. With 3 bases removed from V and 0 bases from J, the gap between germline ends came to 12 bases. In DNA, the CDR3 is TGTGCCAGCAGCTTGCCCCCCGGGATCTCCTACAATGAGCAGTTCTTC. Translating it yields CASSLPPGISYNEQFF.

CDR3 sequence reads: CASSDKGARENTIYF. DNA for the CDR3: TGTGCCAGCAGTGATAAGGGGGCGCGGGAAAACACCATATATTTT. The chain uses TRBV6-1 and TRBJ1-3; 7 bases are a match to TRBD1. Germline CDR1 reads MNHNS; CDR2 reads SASEGT. The length of the CDR3 is 15 residues. V shed 3 bases, J shed 6 bases, and the junction held 8 bases outside the gene matches.

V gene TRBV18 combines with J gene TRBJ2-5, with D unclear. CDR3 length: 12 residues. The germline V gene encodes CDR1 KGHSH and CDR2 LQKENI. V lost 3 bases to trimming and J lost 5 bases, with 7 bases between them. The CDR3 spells CASSPYRETQYF. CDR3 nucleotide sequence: TGTGCCAGCTCACCGTACCGGGAGACCCAGTACTTC.

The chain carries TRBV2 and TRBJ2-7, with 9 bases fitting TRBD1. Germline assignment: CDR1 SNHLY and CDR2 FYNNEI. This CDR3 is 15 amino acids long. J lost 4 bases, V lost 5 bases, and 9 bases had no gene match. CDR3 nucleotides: TGTGCCAGCAGTCATACCGGGACAGGGCTGTACGAGCAGTACTTC. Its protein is CASSHTGTGLYEQYF.

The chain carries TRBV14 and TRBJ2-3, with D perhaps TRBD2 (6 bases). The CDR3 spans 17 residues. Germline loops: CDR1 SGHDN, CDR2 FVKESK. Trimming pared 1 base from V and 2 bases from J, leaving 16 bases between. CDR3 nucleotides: TGTGCCAGCAGCCAAGGTGTTGCGGGATTTTTCACAGATACGCAGTATTTT. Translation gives CASSQGVAGFFTDTQYF.

CDR3 residues: CASSLEGDEQYF. The CDR3 coding sequence is TGCGCCAGCAGCTTGGAAGGAGACGAGCAGTACTTC. The genes are TRBV5-1 and TRBJ2-7; D is ambiguous. Germline lookup yields CDR1 SGHRS and CDR2 YFSETQ. The CDR3 has 12 residues. Trimming removed 0 bases from V and 5 bases from J, with 6 bases in between.

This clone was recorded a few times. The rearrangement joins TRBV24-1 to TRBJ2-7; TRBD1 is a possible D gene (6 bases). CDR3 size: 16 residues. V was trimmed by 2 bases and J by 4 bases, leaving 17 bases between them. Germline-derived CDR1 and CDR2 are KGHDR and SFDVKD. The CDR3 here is CATSDSQPQGGYEQYF. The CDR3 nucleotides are TGTGCCACCAGTGATTCTCAACCACAGGGCGGGTACGAGCAGTACTTC.

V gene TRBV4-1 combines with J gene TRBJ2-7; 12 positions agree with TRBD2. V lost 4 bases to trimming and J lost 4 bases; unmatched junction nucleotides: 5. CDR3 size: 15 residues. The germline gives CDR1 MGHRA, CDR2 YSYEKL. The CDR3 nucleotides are TGCGCCAGCAGCCTCCGGACTAGCGGGGCATACGAGCAGTACTTC. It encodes CASSLRTSGAYEQYF.